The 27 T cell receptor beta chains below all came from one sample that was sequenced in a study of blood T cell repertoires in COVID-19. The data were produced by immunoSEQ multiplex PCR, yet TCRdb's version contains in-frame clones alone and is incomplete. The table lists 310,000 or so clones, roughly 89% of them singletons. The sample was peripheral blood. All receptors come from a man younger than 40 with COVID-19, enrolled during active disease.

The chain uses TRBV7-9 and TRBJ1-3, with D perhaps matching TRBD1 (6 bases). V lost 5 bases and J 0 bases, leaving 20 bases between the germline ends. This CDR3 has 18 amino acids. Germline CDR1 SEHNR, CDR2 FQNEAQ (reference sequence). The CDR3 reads CASSQILGQTFSGNTIYF. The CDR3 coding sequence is TGTGCCAGCAGCCAGATACTGGGACAAACCTTCTCTGGAAACACCATATATTTT.

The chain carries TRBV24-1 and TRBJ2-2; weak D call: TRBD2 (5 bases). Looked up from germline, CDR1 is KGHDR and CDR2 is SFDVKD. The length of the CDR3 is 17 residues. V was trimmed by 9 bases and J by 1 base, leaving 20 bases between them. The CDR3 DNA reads TGTGCCACCTCGCCTATCCCCCGGACTGTGAACACCGGGGAGCTGTTTTTT. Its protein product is CATSPIPRTVNTGELFF.

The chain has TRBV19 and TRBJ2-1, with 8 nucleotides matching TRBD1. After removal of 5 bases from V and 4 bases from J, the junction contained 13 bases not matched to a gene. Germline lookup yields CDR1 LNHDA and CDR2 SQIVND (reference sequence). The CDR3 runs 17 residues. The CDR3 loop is CASSPDRGYTLYNEQFF. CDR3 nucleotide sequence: TGTGCCAGTAGTCCCGACAGGGGTTACACATTATACAATGAGCAGTTCTTC.

The CDR3 loop is CASSEAGPGYGYTF. In DNA, the CDR3 is TGTGCCAGCTCCGAGGCGGGGCCGGGCTATGGCTACACCTTC. The chain links TRBV2 to TRBJ1-2; weak D call: TRBD1 (5 bases). Germline lookup yields CDR1 SNHLY and CDR2 FYNNEI. CDR3 length: 14 amino acids. Trimming pared 8 bases from V and 4 bases from J, leaving 17 bases between.

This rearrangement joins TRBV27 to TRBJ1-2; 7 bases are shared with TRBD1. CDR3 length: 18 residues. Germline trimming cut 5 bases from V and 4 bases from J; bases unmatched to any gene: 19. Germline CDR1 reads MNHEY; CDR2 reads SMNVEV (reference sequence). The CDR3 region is CASSAQGGGGRTFYGYTF. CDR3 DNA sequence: TGTGCCAGCAGTGCTCAGGGGGGAGGTGGCCGGACATTCTATGGCTACACCTTC.

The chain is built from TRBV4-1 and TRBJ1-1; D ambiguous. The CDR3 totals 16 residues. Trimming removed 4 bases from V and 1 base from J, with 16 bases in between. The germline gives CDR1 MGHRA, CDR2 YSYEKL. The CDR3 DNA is TGCGCCAGCAGCCCTGGTCGCGGCTCCCCGAACACTGAAGCTTTCTTT. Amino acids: CASSPGRGSPNTEAFF.

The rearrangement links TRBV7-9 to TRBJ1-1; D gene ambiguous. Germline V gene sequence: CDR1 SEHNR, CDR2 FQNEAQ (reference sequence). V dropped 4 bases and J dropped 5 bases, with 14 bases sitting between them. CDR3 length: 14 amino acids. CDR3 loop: CASSSLLTGTEAFF. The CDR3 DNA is TGTGCCAGCAGCTCCCTCCTGACGGGGACTGAAGCTTTCTTT. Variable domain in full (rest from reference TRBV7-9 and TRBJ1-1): DTGVSQNPRHKITKRGQNVTFRCDPISEHNRLYWYRQTLGQGPEFLTYFQNEAQLEKSRLLSDRFSAERPKGSFSTLEIQRTEQGDSAMYLCASSSLLTGTEAFFGQGTRLTVV.

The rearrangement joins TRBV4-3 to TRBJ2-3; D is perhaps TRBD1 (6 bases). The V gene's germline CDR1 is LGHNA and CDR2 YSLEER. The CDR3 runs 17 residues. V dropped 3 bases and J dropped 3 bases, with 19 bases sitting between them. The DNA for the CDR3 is TGCGCCAGCAGCCATTTCGAGGGGGATGAGACGACAGATACGCAGTATTTT. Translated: CASSHFEGDETTDTQYF.

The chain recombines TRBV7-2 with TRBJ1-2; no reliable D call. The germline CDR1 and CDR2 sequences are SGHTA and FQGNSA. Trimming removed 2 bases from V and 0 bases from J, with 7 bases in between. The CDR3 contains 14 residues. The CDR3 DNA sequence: TGTGCCAGCAGCTTAAGCACAGCTAACTATGGCTACACCTTC. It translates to CASSLSTANYGYTF.

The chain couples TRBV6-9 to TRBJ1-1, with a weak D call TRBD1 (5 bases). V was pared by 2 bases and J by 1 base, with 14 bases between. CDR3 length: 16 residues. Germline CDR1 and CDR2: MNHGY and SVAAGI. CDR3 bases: TGTGCCAGCAGTTATCAAACGACAGCAGAGAACACTGAAGCTTTCTTT. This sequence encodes CASSYQTTAENTEAFF.

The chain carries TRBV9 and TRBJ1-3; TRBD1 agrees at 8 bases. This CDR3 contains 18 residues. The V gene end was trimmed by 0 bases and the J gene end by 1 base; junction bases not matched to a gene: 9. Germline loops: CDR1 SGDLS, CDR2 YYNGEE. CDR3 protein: CASSVGTSRTGSGNTIYF. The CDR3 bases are TGTGCCAGCAGCGTAGGTACGTCTCGGACAGGGTCTGGAAACACCATATATTTT.

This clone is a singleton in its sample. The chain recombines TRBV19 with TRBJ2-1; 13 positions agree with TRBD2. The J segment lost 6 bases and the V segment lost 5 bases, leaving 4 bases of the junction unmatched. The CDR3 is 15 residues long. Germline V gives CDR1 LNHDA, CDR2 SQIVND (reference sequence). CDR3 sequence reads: CASSPGTSGANEQFF. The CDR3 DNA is TGTGCCAGTAGTCCAGGGACTAGCGGGGCCAATGAGCAGTTCTTC.

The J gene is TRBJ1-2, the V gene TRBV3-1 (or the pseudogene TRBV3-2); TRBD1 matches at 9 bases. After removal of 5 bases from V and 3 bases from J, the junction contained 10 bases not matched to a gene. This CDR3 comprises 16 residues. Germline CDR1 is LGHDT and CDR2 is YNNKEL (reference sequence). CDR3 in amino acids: CASSWGQGMGYYGYTF. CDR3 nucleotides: TGTGCCAGCAGCTGGGGACAGGGTATGGGTTACTATGGCTACACCTTC.

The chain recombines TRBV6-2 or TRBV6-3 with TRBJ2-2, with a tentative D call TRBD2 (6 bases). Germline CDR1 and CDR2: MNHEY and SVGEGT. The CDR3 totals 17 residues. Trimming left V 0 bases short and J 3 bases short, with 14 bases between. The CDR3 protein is CASSYSGVAAYTGELFF. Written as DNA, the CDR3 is TGTGCCAGCAGTTACTCAGGGGTAGCGGCTTACACCGGGGAGCTGTTTTTT.

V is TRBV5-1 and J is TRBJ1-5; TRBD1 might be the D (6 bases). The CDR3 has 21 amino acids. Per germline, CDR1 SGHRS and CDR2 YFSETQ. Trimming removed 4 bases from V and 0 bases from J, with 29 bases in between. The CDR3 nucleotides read TGCGCCAGCAGCATAGGTGGCGTTCGGGACAATTCTAAATATAGCAATCAGCCCCAGCATTTT. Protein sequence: CASSIGGVRDNSKYSNQPQHF.

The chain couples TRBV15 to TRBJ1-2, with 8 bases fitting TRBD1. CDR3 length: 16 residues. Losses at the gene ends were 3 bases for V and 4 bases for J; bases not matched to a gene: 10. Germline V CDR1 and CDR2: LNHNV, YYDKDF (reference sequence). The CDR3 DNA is TGTGCCACCAGCAGCGGCCGGACAGGGCCCTCCTATGGCTACACCTTC. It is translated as CATSSGRTGPSYGYTF.

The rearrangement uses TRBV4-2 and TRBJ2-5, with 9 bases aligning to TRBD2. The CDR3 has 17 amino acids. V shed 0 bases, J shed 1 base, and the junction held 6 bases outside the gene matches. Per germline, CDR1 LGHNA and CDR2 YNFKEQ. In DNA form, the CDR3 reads TGTGCCAGCAGCCAAGATCCATCGGGACTAGCCCAAGAGACCCAGTACTTC. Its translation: CASSQDPSGLAQETQYF.

The DNA for the CDR3 is TGTGCCAGCAGTACGACGACTAGCGGGGATTACAATGAGCAGTTCTTC. Amino acid sequence: CASSTTTSGDYNEQFF. The chain carries TRBV6-2 or TRBV6-3 and TRBJ2-1, with 11 bases that match TRBD2. The V gene's germline CDR1 is MNHEY and CDR2 SVGEGT. Trimming cost V 5 bases and J 4 bases; bases outside gene matches: 7. The CDR3 totals 16 residues.

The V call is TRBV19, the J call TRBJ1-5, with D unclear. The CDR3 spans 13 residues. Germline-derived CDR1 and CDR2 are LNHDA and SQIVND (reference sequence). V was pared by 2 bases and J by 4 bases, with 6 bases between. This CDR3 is CASSISRNQPQHF. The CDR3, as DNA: TGTGCCAGTAGTATATCCAGGAATCAGCCCCAGCATTTT.

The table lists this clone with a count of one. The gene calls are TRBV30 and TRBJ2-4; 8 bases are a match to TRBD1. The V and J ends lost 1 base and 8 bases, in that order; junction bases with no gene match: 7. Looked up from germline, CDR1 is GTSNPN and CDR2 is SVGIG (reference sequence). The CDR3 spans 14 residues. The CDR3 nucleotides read TGTGCCTGGAGTGCGAGGACAGGGTCTGACATTCAGTACTTC. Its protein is CAWSARTGSDIQYF. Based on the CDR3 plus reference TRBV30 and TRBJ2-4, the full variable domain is SQTIHQWPATLVQPVGSPLSLECTVEGTSNPNLYWYRQAAGRGLQLLFYSVGIGQISSEVPQNLSASRPQDRQFILSSKKLLLSDSGFYLCAWSARTGSDIQYFGAGTRLSVL.

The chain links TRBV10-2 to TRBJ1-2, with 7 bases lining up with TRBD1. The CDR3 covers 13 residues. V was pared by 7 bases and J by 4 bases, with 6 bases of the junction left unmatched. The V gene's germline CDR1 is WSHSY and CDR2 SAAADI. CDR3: CASTLGTAYGYTF. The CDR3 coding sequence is TGCGCCAGCACCCTCGGGACAGCCTATGGCTACACCTTC.

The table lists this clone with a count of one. The chain's CDR3 is CASSLSREGYNEQFF. CDR3 nucleotides: TGTGCCAGCAGCTTAAGTCGGGAGGGATACAATGAGCAGTTCTTC. This sequence joins TRBV7-2 and TRBJ2-1; 8 bases match TRBD2. Germline CDR1 is SGHTA and CDR2 is FQGNSA. V gave up 2 bases and J gave up 4 bases; unmatched junction bases: 4. This CDR3 has 15 residues.

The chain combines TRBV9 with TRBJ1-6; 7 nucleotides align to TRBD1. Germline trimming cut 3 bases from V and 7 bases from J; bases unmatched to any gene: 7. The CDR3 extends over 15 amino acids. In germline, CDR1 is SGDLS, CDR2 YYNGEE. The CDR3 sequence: CASSADRVGNSPLHF. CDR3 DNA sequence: TGTGCCAGCAGCGCCGACAGGGTCGGGAATTCACCCCTCCACTTT.

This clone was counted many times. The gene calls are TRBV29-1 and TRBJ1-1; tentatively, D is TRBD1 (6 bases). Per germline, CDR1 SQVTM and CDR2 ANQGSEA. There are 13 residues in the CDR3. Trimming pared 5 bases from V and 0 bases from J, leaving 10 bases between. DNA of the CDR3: TGCAGCGTTAAAGGGACAATGAACACTGAAGCTTTCTTT. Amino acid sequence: CSVKGTMNTEAFF.

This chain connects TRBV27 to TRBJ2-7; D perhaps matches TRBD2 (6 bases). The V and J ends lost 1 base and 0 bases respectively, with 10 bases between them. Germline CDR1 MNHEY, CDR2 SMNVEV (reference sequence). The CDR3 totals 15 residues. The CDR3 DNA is TGTGCCAGCAGTTTATATGGCGGGATCTCCTACGAGCAGTACTTC. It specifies CASSLYGGISYEQYF.

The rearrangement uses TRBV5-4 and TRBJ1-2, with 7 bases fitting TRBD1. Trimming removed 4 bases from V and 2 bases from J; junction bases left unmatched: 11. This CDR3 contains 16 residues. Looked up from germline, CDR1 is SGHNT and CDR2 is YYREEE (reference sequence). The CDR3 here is CASSRGGTDSNYGYTF. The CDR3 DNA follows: TGTGCCAGCAGCCGTGGGGGGACAGATTCCAACTATGGCTACACCTTC.

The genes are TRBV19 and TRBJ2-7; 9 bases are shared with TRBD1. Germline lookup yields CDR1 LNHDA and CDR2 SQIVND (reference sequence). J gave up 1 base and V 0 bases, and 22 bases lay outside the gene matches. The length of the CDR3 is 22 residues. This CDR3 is CASSIEYRRDRDLPSGSYEQYF. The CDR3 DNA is TGTGCCAGTAGTATAGAGTATAGAAGGGACAGGGACTTACCTTCTGGGTCCTACGAGCAGTACTTC.